One T cell receptor (beta chain) is described in this entry. The antigen remains unidentified. The data originate from a study of shared clonotypes between healthy human individuals. On the study more broadly: Plates per donor: three CD4 naive, three CD4 memory, two CD8 naive, one CD8 memory. Overall study findings and caveats: In the sorted subsets, rarefaction showed sequencing was incomplete despite large depth.

The CDR3 runs 16 residues. Trimming took 7 bases from V and 2 from J, leaving 15 bases between them. Germline CDR1 is SNHLY and CDR2 is FYNNEI. Repertoires were generated with immunoSEQ multiplex PCR, while TCRdb's copy carries only in-frame clones and drops some. Of approximately 340,000 clones listed, roughly 70% are singletons. The sequence was obtained from a man between 25 and 39 years old in good health. The material sequenced was memory CD4+ T cells sorted from blood. The subset was: CD45RA-negative fraction. The genes are TRBV2 and TRBJ2-6, with D perhaps assigned TRBD1 or TRBD2 (6 bases each). The CDR3 here is CASTGSGAAGANVLTF. The CDR3 DNA sequence: TGTGCCAGCACCGGATCGGGGGCTGCTGGGGCCAACGTCCTGACTTTC.